The entry below gives a single T cell receptor beta chain sequence along with its context. V shed 10 bases, J shed 4 bases, and the junction held 10 bases outside the gene matches. This CDR3 contains 14 residues. CDR1 is MNHEY and CDR2 is SVGAGI in the germline V gene. This sample was included in a study of CD8+ T cells in alopecia areata. RNA, once extracted, was reverse transcribed into cDNA for use as the sequencing template. Measured with immunoSEQ multiplex PCR; TCRdb has only the in-frame clones, and not every one. Among about 150,000 clones listed, around three fifths were seen once. The chain links TRBV6-5 to TRBJ2-3; 8 positions match TRBD2. This specimen consisted of CD4+ T cells sorted from blood, obtained at week 0. The receptor comes from a human donor with alopecia areata. As DNA, the CDR3 is TGTGCCACTGCGAGGCGGGGGGACTCAGATACGCAGTATTTT. It translates to CATARRGDSDTQYF.